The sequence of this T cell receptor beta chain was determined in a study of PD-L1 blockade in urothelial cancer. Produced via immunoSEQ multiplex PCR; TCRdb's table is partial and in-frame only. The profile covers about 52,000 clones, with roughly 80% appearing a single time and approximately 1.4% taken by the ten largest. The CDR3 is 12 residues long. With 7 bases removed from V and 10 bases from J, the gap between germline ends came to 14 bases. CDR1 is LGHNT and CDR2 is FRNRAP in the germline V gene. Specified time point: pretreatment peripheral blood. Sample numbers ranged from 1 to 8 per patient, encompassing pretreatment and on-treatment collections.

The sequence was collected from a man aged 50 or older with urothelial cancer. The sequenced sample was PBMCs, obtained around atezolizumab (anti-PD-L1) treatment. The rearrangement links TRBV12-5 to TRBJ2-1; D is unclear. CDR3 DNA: TGTGCTAGTGCCCTGAGGTTGGCGGAGCAGTTCTTC. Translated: CASALRLAEQFF.